Listed below are T cell receptor beta chains from one sample, sequenced in a study of a mutant IDH1 vaccine in newly diagnosed glioma. Assay used: immunoSEQ multiplex PCR; TCRdb lists only in-frame clones, some missing. This sample has 40,000 to 50,000 clones, with approximately 83% found just once. Their recognized antigens are unknown. The source material was PBMCs, sampled from a glioma patient whose treatment included an IDH1 peptide vaccine. These receptors all come from a man aged 40-50 years with glioma. The CDR3 runs from the conserved cysteine through the conserved F or W. A D gene is named only where the DNA matches it firmly. Clone size is not always given. Where it is, it says once, few, many or a class for expanded clones.

CDR3 protein | CDR3 DNA | J gene | clone size | V gene | D gene
CASSLSGQGAYEQYF | TGCGCCAGCAGCTTGTCGGGACAGGGAGCCTACGAGCAGTACTTC | TRBJ2-7 | - | TRBV5-1 | TRBD1
CARSLAGGPFYEQYF | TGTGCCAGAAGCTTGGCAGGGGGACCTTTCTACGAGCAGTACTTC | TRBJ2-7 | once | TRBV5-3 | TRBD1
CASSQEGAASNQPQHF | TGCGCCAGCAGCCAAGAAGGTGCAGCTAGCAATCAGCCCCAGCATTTT | TRBJ1-5 | - | TRBV4-1 | -
CASSSGRNEQYF | TGTGCCAGCAGTTCAGGGAGGAACGAGCAGTACTTC | TRBJ2-7 | - | TRBV13 | -
CASSTRGEAFF | TGTGCCAGTAGTACTCGAGGTGAAGCTTTCTTT | TRBJ1-1 | once | TRBV19 | -
CASSRRDHNEQFF | TGCGCCAGCAGCCGCAGGGACCACAATGAGCAGTTCTTC | TRBJ2-1 | - | TRBV4-1 | -
CASRSQGILNTEAFF | TGTGCCAGCAGATCCCAGGGTATTTTGAACACTGAAGCTTTCTTT | TRBJ1-1 | - | TRBV11-2 | -
CASSLGLVSTGELFF | TGCGCCAGCAGCCTAGGACTAGTATCGACCGGGGAGCTGTTTTTT | TRBJ2-2 | - | TRBV4-1 | TRBD2
CASSLDQGPRVTQYF | TGTGCCAGCAGCTTGGACCAGGGCCCTCGGGTGACCCAGTACTTC | TRBJ2-5 | few | TRBV5-6 | -
CASSTGTSGYNEQFF | TGTGCCAGTAGTACCGGGACTAGCGGATACAATGAGCAGTTCTTC | TRBJ2-1 | - | TRBV19 | TRBD2
CASSFRGPEQYF | TGTGCCAGCAGTTTTAGGGGGCCCGAGCAGTACTTC | TRBJ2-7 | - | TRBV27 | TRBD1
CASSQDPDQETQYF | TGCGCCAGCAGCCAAGATCCAGACCAAGAGACCCAGTACTTC | TRBJ2-5 | - | TRBV4-1 | -
CSVAPGHNTDTQYF | TGCAGCGTTGCCCCGGGACATAACACAGATACGCAGTATTTT | TRBJ2-3 | - | TRBV29-1 | -
CASSENGSNQPQHF | TGCGCCAGCAGTGAAAATGGCAGCAATCAGCCCCAGCATTTT | TRBJ1-5 | once | TRBV10-2 | -
CASSLSPSGQGKSQPQHF | TGTGCCAGCAGCCTAAGCCCTTCGGGACAGGGGAAAAGTCAGCCCCAGCATTTT | TRBJ1-5 | - | TRBV9 | TRBD1
CASSYVGENQPQHF | TGTGCCAGCAGTTACGTAGGAGAAAATCAGCCCCAGCATTTT | TRBJ1-5 | - | TRBV6-6 | -
CASSLETSGSSYEQYF | TGCGCCAGCAGCTTGGAAACTAGCGGGTCCTCCTACGAGCAGTACTTC | TRBJ2-7 | - | TRBV5-1 | TRBD2
CASTPGAEETQYF | TGTGCCAGCACTCCAGGAGCAGAAGAGACCCAGTACTTC | TRBJ2-5 | - | TRBV28 | -
CASITGGSSYEQYF | TGTGCCAGCATAACAGGGGGGAGCTCCTACGAGCAGTACTTC | TRBJ2-7 | - | TRBV6-1 | TRBD1
CASSQVRLRGGEQYF | TGTGCCAGCAGCCAAGTAAGGCTCCGGGGTGGCGAGCAGTACTTC | TRBJ2-7 | - | TRBV14 | -
CASSLSRTGRYEQYF | TGTGCCAGCAGTTTATCGAGGACCGGTAGGTACGAGCAGTACTTC | TRBJ2-7 | - | TRBV27 | -
CASSLPVANTGELFF | TGCGCCAGCAGCTTGCCAGTCGCGAACACCGGGGAGCTGTTTTTT | TRBJ2-2 | - | TRBV5-1 | -
CASNWGLGTQETQYF | TGCGCCAGCAATTGGGGTTTAGGGACCCAAGAGACCCAGTACTTC | TRBJ2-5 | - | TRBV5-1 | -
CSVEKMGLVNNEQFF | TGCAGCGTTGAAAAAATGGGACTAGTCAACAATGAGCAGTTCTTC | TRBJ2-1 | - | TRBV29-1 | TRBD2
CASCDTGTSGNNEQFF | TGTGCCAGTTGTGACACCGGGACTAGCGGTAACAATGAGCAGTTCTTC | TRBJ2-1 | once | TRBV19 | TRBD2
CASSIRESNQPQHF | TGTGCCAGTAGTATCAGGGAAAGCAATCAGCCCCAGCATTTT | TRBJ1-5 | - | TRBV19 | -
CASADSPAYEQYF | TGTGCCAGCGCCGACAGTCCTGCCTACGAGCAGTACTTC | TRBJ2-7 | - | TRBV2 | -
CASSSREQGASTDTQYF | TGTGCCAGCAGCTCAAGGGAACAGGGGGCTAGCACAGATACGCAGTATTTT | TRBJ2-3 | - | TRBV7-8 | TRBD1
CASRGSENEKLFF | TGCGCCAGCAGAGGCAGCGAAAATGAAAAACTGTTTTTT | TRBJ1-4 | - | TRBV5-1 | -
CASRELAISSYEQYF | TGTGCCAGCAGGGAACTAGCGATCAGCTCCTACGAGCAGTACTTC | TRBJ2-7 | - | TRBV7-6 | TRBD2
CASSLAGYREQYF | TGTGCCAGCAGCTTGGCCGGCTACAGGGAGCAGTACTTC | TRBJ2-7 | - | TRBV5-4 | -